The clone carrying this T cell receptor (beta chain) was observed many times. The sample comes from a study of T cells in Graves' hyperthyroidism and ophthalmopathy. Regions amplified from RNA transcripts were the TCR beta CDR3 regions. A set of HTBI primers served as the primers for a first-round RT-PCR of the TCR CDR3. TCRdb analysed the multiplex PCR reads with MiXCR anew, one entry per CDR3 protein. The sample has around 250,000 distinct CDR3 sequences; about 25% are singletons. This CDR3 has 13 amino acids. The germline gives CDR1 LNHDA, CDR2 SQIVND (reference sequence). V dropped 3 bases and J dropped 3 bases, with 9 bases sitting between them.

This chain links TRBV19 with TRBJ2-7; the D gene is possibly TRBD2 (5 bases). This receptor was identified in a woman aged 35 to 49 with Graves' ophthalmopathy. Sequences were obtained from blood. CDR3 sequence (DNA): TGTGCCAGTAGTATGGGGAGCTACTACGAGCAGTACTTC. Its translation: CASSMGSYYEQYF. The full variable domain, completed using reference TRBV19 and TRBJ2-7, is DGGITQSPKYLFRKEGQNVTLSCEQNLNHDAMYWYRQDPGQGLRLIYYSQIVNDFQKGDIAEGYSVSREKKESFPLTVTSAQKNPTAFYLCASSMGSYYEQYFGPGTRLTVT.